Below, 30 T cell receptor beta chains from the same sample are listed, as sequenced in a study of OX40 agonist ivuxolimab in advanced cancers. Libraries came from the immunoSEQ multiplex PCR assay. What TCRdb holds here is the immuneACCESS table cut down to in-frame rearrangements. Part of the clones is not present; checked against another copy, under half of the missing clones reflect an unresolved V gene, and the others are unexplained. The sample table contains over 70,000 clones; only one count was recorded for 89% of them. Of the sample, roughly 0.2% falls within the top ten clones. The source was CD4+ or CD8+ T cells sorted from blood, collected in a trial of the OX40 agonist ivuxolimab. The receptors were gathered from an adult with an advanced solid tumor such as melanoma, head and neck, liver or kidney cancer.

This chain links TRBV19 with TRBJ2-5; D gene uncertain. This CDR3 is 13 amino acids long. Germline CDR1 and CDR2: LNHDA and SQIVND (reference sequence). Trimming removed 3 bases at V and 3 bases at J, with 8 bases between. As DNA, the CDR3 is TGTGCCAGTAGTATGAGGCAGGAAGAGACCCAGTACTTC. This encodes CASSMRQEETQYF.

The V call is TRBV6-5, the J call TRBJ2-2, with D possibly being TRBD1 (6 bases). The CDR3 is made up of 16 amino acids. V lost 4 bases and J lost 7, with 19 bases in between. Germline CDR1 and CDR2: MNHEY and SVGAGI. This chain's CDR3 is CASSFLRDKGRGELFF. CDR3 in DNA: TGTGCCAGCAGTTTTCTCCGGGACAAGGGGCGCGGGGAGCTGTTTTTT.

The J gene is TRBJ2-7, the V gene TRBV14; D is unclear. The CDR3 is made up of 13 amino acids. Germline V gives CDR1 SGHDN, CDR2 FVKESK. Deletions cut 1 base from V and 12 bases from J, with 16 bases between. CDR3 DNA sequence: TGTGCCAGCAGCCAAGTACGCTCGACAAGGCCGTACTTC. Protein sequence: CASSQVRSTRPYF.

The CDR3 loop is CASSAQETQYF. The DNA of the CDR3 is TGTGCCAGCAGCGCCCAAGAGACCCAGTACTTC. J is TRBJ2-5 and V is TRBV9; no reliable D call. Germline V gives CDR1 SGDLS, CDR2 YYNGEE. V lost 3 bases to trimming and J lost 1 base, with 1 base between them. The CDR3 totals 11 residues.

The genes are TRBV9 and TRBJ1-1; possible D gene TRBD1, 6 bases. Germline V gene sequence: CDR1 SGDLS, CDR2 YYNGEE. The CDR3 runs to 12 residues. The V and J ends lost 7 bases and 5 bases respectively, with 12 bases between them. CDR3 residues: CASSGGTTEAFF. In DNA form, the CDR3 reads TGTGCCAGCTCGGGGGGGACAACTGAAGCTTTCTTT.

The chain carries TRBV6-6 and TRBJ1-1, with a possible D match to TRBD1 (5 bases). Trimming took off 6 bases at V and 11 bases at J, with 16 bases between the two ends. This CDR3 is built from 12 residues. CDR1 is MNHNY and CDR2 is SVGAGI in the germline V gene (reference sequence). The CDR3 protein is CASSSAEGRAFF. CDR3 coding DNA: TGTGCCAGCAGCTCGGCGGAGGGGAGGGCTTTCTTT.

The rearrangement uses TRBV28 and TRBJ2-2; a weak D match, TRBD1 (5 bases). V was shortened by 5 bases and J by 4 bases, with 11 bases between the two germline ends. CDR1 and CDR2 from the germline V gene are MDHEN and SYDVKM. The CDR3 is 14 amino acids. CDR3 loop: CASSRPGFTGELFF. The CDR3, as DNA: TGTGCCAGCAGTCGGCCAGGGTTCACCGGGGAGCTGTTTTTT. The variable domain in full, with the rest retrieved from reference TRBV28 and TRBJ2-2, is DVKVTQSSRYLVKRTGEKVFLECVQDMDHENMFWYRQDPGLGLRLIYFSYDVKMKEKGDIPEGYSVSREKKERFSLILESASTNQTSMYLCASSRPGFTGELFFGEGSRLTVL.

The rearrangement uses TRBV30 and TRBJ1-1; D ambiguous. Germline assignment: CDR1 GTSNPN and CDR2 SVGIG (reference sequence). Deletions cut 0 bases from V and 3 bases from J, with 5 bases between. The CDR3 is 12 amino acids. The CDR3 spells CAWSVRDTEAFF. The DNA for the CDR3 is TGTGCCTGGAGTGTACGGGACACTGAAGCTTTCTTT.

The rearrangement uses TRBV4-2 and TRBJ2-7; D is undetermined. Germline V gives CDR1 LGHNA, CDR2 YNFKEQ. V lost 1 base, J lost 3 bases, and 10 bases lay in between. This CDR3 has 14 amino acids. The CDR3 reads CASSQGVSNYEQYF. CDR3 bases: TGTGCCAGCAGCCAAGGGGTCAGCAACTACGAGCAGTACTTC.

The chain couples TRBV11-2 to TRBJ1-3, with D possibly matching TRBD1 (5 bases). Germline-derived CDR1 and CDR2 are SGHAT and FQNNGV. This CDR3 is built from 16 residues. V lost 4 bases and J lost 4, with 17 bases in between. Written as DNA, the CDR3 is TGTGCCAGCAGCTCCCTGAAGGGGCGTCGAGGAAACACCATATATTTT. Translated, it gives CASSSLKGRRGNTIYF.

V usage is TRBV28 and J usage is TRBJ2-1; a possible D gene is TRBD1 (6 bases). The CDR3 has 11 amino acids. V dropped 6 bases and J dropped 10 bases, with 10 bases sitting between them. Germline loops: CDR1 MDHEN, CDR2 SYDVKM. In DNA form, the CDR3 reads TGTGCCAGCAGAATCGACAGGGAGCAGTTCTTC. It encodes CASRIDREQFF.

V gene TRBV30 combines with J gene TRBJ2-5; weak D call: TRBD2 (6 bases). Germline V gene data show CDR1 as GTSNPN and CDR2 as SVGIG (reference sequence). CDR3 length: 14 residues. Between the trimmed V and J ends, which lost 2 bases and 4 bases, there was a span of 14 bases. The CDR3 is CAWSRRAGIETQYF. In nucleotides, the CDR3 is TGTGCCTGGAGTAGGAGGGCCGGGATAGAGACCCAGTACTTC. The full variable domain, with the rest looked up from reference TRBV30 and TRBJ2-5, is SQTIHQWPATLVQPVGSPLSLECTVEGTSNPNLYWYRQAAGRGLQLLFYSVGIGQISSEVPQNLSASRPQDRQFILSSKKLLLSDSGFYLCAWSRRAGIETQYFGPGTRLLVL.

V is TRBV28 and J is TRBJ1-3; tentatively, D is TRBD1 (5 bases). The germline CDR1 and CDR2 sequences are MDHEN and SYDVKM. V gave up 6 bases and J gave up 1 base, with 16 bases separating them. The CDR3 is made up of 16 amino acids. In DNA, the CDR3 is TGTGCCAGCAGACTACCGGGGGGTAGATCTGGAAACACCATATATTTT. Amino acids: CASRLPGGRSGNTIYF.

The chain uses TRBV10-2 and TRBJ2-3, with D possibly TRBD2 on 7 matching bases. This CDR3 region has 15 residues. Trimming left V 6 bases short and J 2 bases short, with 15 bases between. Germline V gives CDR1 WSHSY, CDR2 SAAADI. The CDR3 sequence: CASRDAGAPTDTQYF. The CDR3 nucleotides read TGCGCCAGCAGAGATGCGGGGGCCCCCACAGATACGCAGTATTTT.

V usage is TRBV7-3 and J usage is TRBJ2-1; 11 bases are shared with TRBD1. The CDR3 runs 15 residues. Germline loops: CDR1 SGHTA, CDR2 FQGTGA. V shed 5 bases and J 7 bases; nucleotides not matched to a gene: 7. As DNA, the CDR3 is TGTGCCAGCAGCAGGACAGGGGGCCCCTTGAATGAGCAGTTCTTC. Its translation: CASSRTGGPLNEQFF. Full variable domain (outside the CDR3, taken from reference TRBV7-3 and TRBJ2-1): GAGVSQTPSNKVTEKGKYVELRCDPISGHTALYWYRQSLGQGPEFLIYFQGTGAADDSGLPNDRFFAVRPEGSVSTLKIQRTERGDSAVYLCASSRTGGPLNEQFFGPGTRLTVL.

The CDR3 region has the DNA TGTGCCTGGAGTATAGCGGGAGGGCCTTATACCGGGGAGCTGTTTTTT. Protein sequence: CAWSIAGGPYTGELFF. This chain joins TRBV30 and TRBJ2-2; 11 nucleotides match TRBD2. This CDR3 is built from 16 residues. Germline CDR1 reads GTSNPN; CDR2 reads SVGIG (reference sequence). The V segment lost 2 bases and the J segment 5 bases; nucleotides outside the gene matches: 7.

This sequence joins TRBV11-3 and TRBJ2-1; 9 nucleotides agree with TRBD2. CDR1 is SGHNT and CDR2 is YENEEA in the germline V gene. V shed 5 bases, J shed 8 bases, and the junction held 22 bases outside the gene matches. CDR3 length equals 19 residues. As DNA, the CDR3 is TGTGCCAGCAGCCCCGGGGCGGGGTGGTCGCTAGCGGGACGGGATGAGCAGTTCTTC. It codes for CASSPGAGWSLAGRDEQFF.

The chain links TRBV2 to TRBJ2-1, with D uncertain. CDR3 size: 12 residues. Germline V gene lookup returns CDR1 SNHLY and CDR2 FYNNEI. Trimming stripped 7 bases from V and 8 bases from J, with 12 bases between. CDR3: CASKLGQDEQFF. DNA of the CDR3: TGTGCCAGCAAGTTAGGGCAGGATGAGCAGTTCTTC.

In regard to this clone: Additional DNA sequences in this sample encode the identical CDR3. This rearrangement joins TRBV5-1 to TRBJ1-5; D not certain. There are 13 residues in the CDR3. With 0 bases removed from V and 3 bases from J, the gap between germline ends came to 4 bases. Per the germline V gene, CDR1 is SGHRS and CDR2 is YFSETQ. CDR3 protein: CASSLGDNQPQHF. The CDR3 DNA follows: TGCGCCAGCAGCTTGGGGGACAATCAGCCCCAGCATTTT.

Details on this clone: The junction shows a germline mismatch at one end, possibly a read error. The gene calls are TRBV4-3 and TRBJ2-7; unclear D gene. The CDR3 loop spans 15 amino acids. Germline V gene data show CDR1 as LGHNA and CDR2 as YSLEER. The CDR3 DNA follows: TGCGCCAGCAGTCAAGTCATTGGCGAGGCCTACGAGCAGTACTTC. The encoded protein is CASSQVIGEAYEQYF.

The chain is built from TRBV19 and TRBJ2-5; TRBD2 aligns across 11 bases. CDR3 length equals 16 residues. Germline CDR1 LNHDA, CDR2 SQIVND (reference sequence). The J segment lost 0 bases and the V segment lost 3 bases, leaving 3 bases of the junction unmatched. CDR3 sequence (DNA): TGTGCCAGTAGTATTTCGGGACTAGCGGACCAAGAGACCCAGTACTTC. Encoded protein: CASSISGLADQETQYF. The variable domain in full, completed from reference TRBV19 and TRBJ2-5, reads DGGITQSPKYLFRKEGQNVTLSCEQNLNHDAMYWYRQDPGQGLRLIYYSQIVNDFQKGDIAEGYSVSREKKESFPLTVTSAQKNPTAFYLCASSISGLADQETQYFGPGTRLLVL.

The chain is built from TRBV7-3 and TRBJ2-2; a possible D gene is TRBD1 (6 bases). Between the trimmed V and J ends, which lost 5 bases and 0 bases, there was a span of 19 bases. This CDR3 region has 18 residues. Germline CDR1 is SGHTA and CDR2 is FQGTGA. The CDR3 DNA follows: TGTGCCAGCAGCCTTTTCCCACAGGGATCGGCGAACACCGGGGAGCTGTTTTTT. Amino acids: CASSLFPQGSANTGELFF.

This clone was detected once. Its ends do not fully match the called genes, so a read error is possible. V gene TRBV19 combines with J gene TRBJ2-1; 7 positions match TRBD2. The CDR3 has 15 amino acids. Germline V CDR1 and CDR2: LNHDA, SQIVND (reference sequence). The DNA for the CDR3 is TGTGCCAGTAGAATAGTACCGGGGACTACCAATGAGCAGTTCTTC. Protein: CASRIVPGTTNEQFF. Full variable domain (rest looked up from reference TRBV19 and TRBJ2-1): DGGITQSPKYLFRKEGQNVTLSCEQNLNHDAMYWYRQDPGQGLRLIYYSQIVNDFQKGDIAEGYSVSREKKESFPLTVTSAQKNPTAFYLCASRIVPGTTNEQFFGPGTRLTVL.

The J gene is TRBJ2-2, the V gene TRBV11-3; 9 bases are a match to TRBD1. V lost 2 bases and J lost 3; bases outside the gene matches: 4. This CDR3 is 16 amino acids long. Per the germline V gene, CDR1 is SGHNT and CDR2 is YENEEA. CDR3 residues: CASSLKQGADTGELFF. CDR3 nucleotides: TGTGCCAGCAGCTTAAAACAGGGGGCGGACACCGGGGAGCTGTTTTTT.

The chain employs TRBV28 and TRBJ2-2; D might be TRBD1 or TRBD2, each matching 6 bases. The CDR3 spans 15 residues. V lost 7 bases and J lost 4, with 16 bases in between. CDR1 is MDHEN, CDR2 SYDVKM, per germline. The CDR3 bases are TGTGCCAGCACTATGCCCCGGGGGCGCACCGGGGAGCTGTTTTTT. Amino acid sequence: CASTMPRGRTGELFF.

The rearrangement joins TRBV11-3 to TRBJ2-2; D ambiguous. The CDR3 totals 12 residues. Per germline, CDR1 SGHNT and CDR2 YENEEA. Trimming cost V 6 bases and J 1 base, with 3 bases left between them. CDR3 DNA sequence: TGTGCCAGCAGGGTGAACACCGGGGAGCTGTTTTTT. The encoded protein is CASRVNTGELFF.

The chain carries TRBV29-1 and TRBJ2-1; maybe TRBD1 (6 bases). CDR3 length: 14 residues. Between the trimmed V and J ends, which lost 5 bases and 8 bases, there was a span of 19 bases. Per the germline V gene, CDR1 is SQVTM and CDR2 is ANQGSEA. CDR3: CSVSLDRRTDEQFF. The CDR3 nucleotides are TGCAGCGTTAGCTTGGACAGACGCACGGATGAGCAGTTCTTC.

The chain carries TRBV7-9 and TRBJ1-5, with 11 bases that match TRBD1. V trimming: 4 bases; J trimming: 6 bases; junction bases outside the gene matches: 5. This CDR3 is built from 15 residues. Looked up from germline, CDR1 is SEHNR and CDR2 is FQNEAQ (reference sequence). The CDR3 DNA sequence: TGTGCCAGCAGCTCAGGGACAGGGGGTTCTCAGCCCCAGCATTTT. Its translation: CASSSGTGGSQPQHF.

The chain combines TRBV5-6 with TRBJ2-7; the D gene is possibly TRBD1 (6 bases). This CDR3 comprises 14 residues. Trimming stripped 0 bases from V and 4 bases from J, with 11 bases between. The germline gives CDR1 SGHDT, CDR2 YYEEEE. The CDR3 sequence is CASSLAYREYEQYV. The DNA for the CDR3 is TGTGCCAGCAGCTTGGCTTACAGGGAGTACGAGCAGTACGTC.

This clone has just one count. V usage is TRBV4-2 and J usage is TRBJ2-2; D may be TRBD1 (6 bases). Trimming cost V 5 bases and J 3 bases, with 16 bases left between them. Looked up from germline, CDR1 is LGHNA and CDR2 is YNFKEQ. This CDR3 is 16 amino acids long. The CDR3 spells CASSSQGSVYTGELFF. DNA of the CDR3: TGTGCCAGCAGCTCTCAGGGGTCAGTATACACCGGGGAGCTGTTTTTT.